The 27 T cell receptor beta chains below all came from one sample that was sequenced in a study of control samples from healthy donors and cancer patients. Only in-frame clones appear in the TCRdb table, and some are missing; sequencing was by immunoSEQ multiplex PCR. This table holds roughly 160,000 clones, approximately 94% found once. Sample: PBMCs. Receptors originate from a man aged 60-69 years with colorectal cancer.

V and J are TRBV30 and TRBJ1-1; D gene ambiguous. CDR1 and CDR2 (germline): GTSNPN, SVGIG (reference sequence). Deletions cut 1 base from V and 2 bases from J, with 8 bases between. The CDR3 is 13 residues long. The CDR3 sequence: CAWSGTENTEAFF. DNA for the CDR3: TGTGCCTGGAGTGGGACTGAAAACACTGAAGCTTTCTTT.

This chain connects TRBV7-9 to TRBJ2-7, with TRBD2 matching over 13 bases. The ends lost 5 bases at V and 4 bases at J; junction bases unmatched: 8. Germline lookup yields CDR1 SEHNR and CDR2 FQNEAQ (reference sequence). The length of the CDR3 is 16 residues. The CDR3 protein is CASSAGLAGALYEQYF. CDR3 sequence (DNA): TGTGCCAGCAGCGCCGGACTAGCGGGGGCCCTATACGAGCAGTACTTC.

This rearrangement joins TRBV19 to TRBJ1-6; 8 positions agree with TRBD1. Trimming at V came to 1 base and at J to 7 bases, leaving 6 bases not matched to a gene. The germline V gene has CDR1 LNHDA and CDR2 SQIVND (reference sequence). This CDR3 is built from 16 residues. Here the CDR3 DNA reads TGTGCCAGTAGTATAGTGGGAGGACAGGGAAATTCACCCCTCCACTTT. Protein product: CASSIVGGQGNSPLHF.

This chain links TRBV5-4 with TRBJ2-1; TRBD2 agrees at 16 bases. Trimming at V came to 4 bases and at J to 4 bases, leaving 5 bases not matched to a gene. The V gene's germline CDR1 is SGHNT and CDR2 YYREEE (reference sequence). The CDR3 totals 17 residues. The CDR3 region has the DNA TGTGCCAGCAGCGTGGGACTAGCGGGGGGGGTATACAATGAGCAGTTCTTC. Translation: CASSVGLAGGVYNEQFF.

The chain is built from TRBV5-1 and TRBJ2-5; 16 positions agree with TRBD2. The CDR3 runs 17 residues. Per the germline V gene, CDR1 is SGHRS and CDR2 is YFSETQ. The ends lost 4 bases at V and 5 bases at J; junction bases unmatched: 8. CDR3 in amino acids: CASSPGTSGGAGETQYF. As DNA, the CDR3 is TGCGCCAGCAGCCCAGGGACTAGCGGGGGGGCCGGGGAGACCCAGTACTTC.

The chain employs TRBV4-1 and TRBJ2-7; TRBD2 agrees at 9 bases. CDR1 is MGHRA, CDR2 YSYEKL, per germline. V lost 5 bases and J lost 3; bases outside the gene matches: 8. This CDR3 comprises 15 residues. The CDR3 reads CASSSPGLAGYEQYF. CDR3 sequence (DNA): TGCGCCAGCAGCTCCCCGGGACTAGCTGGCTACGAGCAGTACTTC.

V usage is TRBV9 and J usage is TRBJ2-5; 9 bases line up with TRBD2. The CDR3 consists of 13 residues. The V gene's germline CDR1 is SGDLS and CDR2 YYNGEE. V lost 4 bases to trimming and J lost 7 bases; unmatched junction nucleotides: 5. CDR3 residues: CASSPISGGTQYF. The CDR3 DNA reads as TGTGCCAGCAGCCCTATTAGCGGGGGGACCCAGTACTTC.

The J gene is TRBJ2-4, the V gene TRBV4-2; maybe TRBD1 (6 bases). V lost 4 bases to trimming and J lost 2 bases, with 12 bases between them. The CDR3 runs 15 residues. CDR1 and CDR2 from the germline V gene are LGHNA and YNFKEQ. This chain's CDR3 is CASSPEQGTKNIQYF. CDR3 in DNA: TGTGCCAGCAGCCCCGAACAGGGAACCAAAAACATTCAGTACTTC.

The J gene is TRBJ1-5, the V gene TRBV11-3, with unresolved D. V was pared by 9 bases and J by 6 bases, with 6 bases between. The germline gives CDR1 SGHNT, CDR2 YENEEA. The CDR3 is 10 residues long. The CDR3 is CARAPQPQHF. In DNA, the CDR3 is TGTGCCAGAGCGCCTCAGCCCCAGCATTTT.

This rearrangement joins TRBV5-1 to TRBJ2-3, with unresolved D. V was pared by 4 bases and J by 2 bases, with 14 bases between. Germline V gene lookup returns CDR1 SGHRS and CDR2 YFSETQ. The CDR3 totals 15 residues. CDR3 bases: TGCGCCAGCAGCCGCGGTCCCAAAAACACAGATACGCAGTATTTT. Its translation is CASSRGPKNTDTQYF.

CDR3 loop: CASSLSRGEKLFF. The CDR3 coding sequence is TGTGCCAGCAGCTTATCCAGGGGTGAAAAACTGTTTTTT. The chain carries TRBV11-2 and TRBJ1-4, with a weak D call TRBD1 (6 bases). Trimming took off 2 bases at V and 7 bases at J, with 8 bases between the two ends. CDR3 length equals 13 residues. Per germline, CDR1 SGHAT and CDR2 FQNNGV.

The CDR3 sequence: CASSLTGTSGGAHEQYF. CDR3 in DNA: TGCGCCAGCAGCCTAACGGGGACTAGCGGGGGGGCCCACGAGCAGTACTTC. This chain uses TRBV5-1 with TRBJ2-7, with TRBD2 matching 16 bases. V shed 4 bases, J shed 5 bases, and the junction held 9 bases outside the gene matches. Germline V gene data show CDR1 as SGHRS and CDR2 as YFSETQ. The CDR3 spans 17 residues.

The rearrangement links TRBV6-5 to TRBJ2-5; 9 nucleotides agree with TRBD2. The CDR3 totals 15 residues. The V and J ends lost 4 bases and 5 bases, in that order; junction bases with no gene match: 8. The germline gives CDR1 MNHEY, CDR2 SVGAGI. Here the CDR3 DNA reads TGTGCCAGCAGTTCGCAGCGGGGGGCGAGGGAGACCCAGTACTTC. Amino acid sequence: CASSSQRGARETQYF.

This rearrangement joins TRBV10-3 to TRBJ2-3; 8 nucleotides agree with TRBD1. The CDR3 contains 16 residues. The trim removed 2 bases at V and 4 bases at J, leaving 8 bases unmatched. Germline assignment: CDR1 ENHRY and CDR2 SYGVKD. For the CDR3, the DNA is TGTGCCATCAGTGAGAGGGGCAGGGGGCAAGCAGATACGCAGTATTTT. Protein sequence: CAISERGRGQADTQYF.

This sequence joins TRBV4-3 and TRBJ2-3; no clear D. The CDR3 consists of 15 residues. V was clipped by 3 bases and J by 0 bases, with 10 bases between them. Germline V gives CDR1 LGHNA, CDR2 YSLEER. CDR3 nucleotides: TGCGCCAGCAGCCAGAACCAGGCTAGCACAGATACGCAGTATTTT. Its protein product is CASSQNQASTDTQYF.

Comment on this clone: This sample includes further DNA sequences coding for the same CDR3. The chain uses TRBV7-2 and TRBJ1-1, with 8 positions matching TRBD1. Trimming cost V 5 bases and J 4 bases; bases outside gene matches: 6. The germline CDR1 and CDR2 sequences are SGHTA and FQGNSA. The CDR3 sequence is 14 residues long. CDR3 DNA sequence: TGTGCCAGCAGCCGCGACAGGGGTTCCACTGAAGCTTTCTTT. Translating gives CASSRDRGSTEAFF.

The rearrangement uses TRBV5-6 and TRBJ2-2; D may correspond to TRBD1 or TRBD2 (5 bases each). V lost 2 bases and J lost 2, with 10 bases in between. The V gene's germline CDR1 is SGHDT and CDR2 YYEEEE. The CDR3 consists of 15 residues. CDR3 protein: CASSFKGPNTGELFF. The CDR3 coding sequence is TGTGCCAGCAGCTTCAAGGGACCTAACACCGGGGAGCTGTTTTTT.

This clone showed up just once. CDR3 in DNA: TGTGCCAGCAGCTTCGGCCGACAGGGCCCTTCCTACGAGCAGTACTTC. This encodes CASSFGRQGPSYEQYF. The rearrangement links TRBV7-8 to TRBJ2-7; 7 bases match TRBD1. CDR1 SGHVS and CDR2 FQNEAQ come from the germline V gene. Unmatched junction bases numbered 9, after V lost 3 bases and J lost 1 base. CDR3 length equals 16 residues.

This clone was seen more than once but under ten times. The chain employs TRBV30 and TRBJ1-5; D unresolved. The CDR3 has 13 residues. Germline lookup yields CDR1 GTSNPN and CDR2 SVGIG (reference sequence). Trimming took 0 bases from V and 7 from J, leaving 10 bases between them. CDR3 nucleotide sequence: TGTGCCTGGAGTGTCCGGGGAGGACAGCCCCAGCATTTT. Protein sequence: CAWSVRGGQPQHF.

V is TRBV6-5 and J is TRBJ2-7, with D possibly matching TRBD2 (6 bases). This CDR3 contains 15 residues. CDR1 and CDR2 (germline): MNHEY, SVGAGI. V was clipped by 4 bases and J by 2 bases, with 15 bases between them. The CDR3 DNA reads TGTGCCAGCAGTTCCCCCCGGGACTTGACCTACGAGCAGTACTTC. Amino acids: CASSSPRDLTYEQYF.

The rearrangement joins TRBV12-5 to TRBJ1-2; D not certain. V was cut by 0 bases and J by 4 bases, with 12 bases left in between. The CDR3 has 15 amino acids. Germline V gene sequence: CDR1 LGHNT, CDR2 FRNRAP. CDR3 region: CASGLVPETSYGYTF. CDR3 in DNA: TGTGCTAGTGGTTTGGTACCCGAGACTTCCTATGGCTACACCTTC.

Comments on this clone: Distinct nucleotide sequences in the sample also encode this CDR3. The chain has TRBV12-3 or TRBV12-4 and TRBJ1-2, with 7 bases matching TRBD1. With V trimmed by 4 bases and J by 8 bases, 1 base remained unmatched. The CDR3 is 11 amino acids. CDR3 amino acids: CASSYRGGYTF. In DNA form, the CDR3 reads TGTGCCAGCAGTTACAGGGGCGGCTACACCTTC.

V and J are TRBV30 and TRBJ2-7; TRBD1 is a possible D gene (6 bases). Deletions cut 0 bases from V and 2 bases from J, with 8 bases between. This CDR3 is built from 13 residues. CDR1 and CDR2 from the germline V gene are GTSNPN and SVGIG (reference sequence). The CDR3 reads CAWSVNRAYEQYF. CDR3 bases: TGTGCCTGGAGTGTGAACAGGGCCTACGAGCAGTACTTC.

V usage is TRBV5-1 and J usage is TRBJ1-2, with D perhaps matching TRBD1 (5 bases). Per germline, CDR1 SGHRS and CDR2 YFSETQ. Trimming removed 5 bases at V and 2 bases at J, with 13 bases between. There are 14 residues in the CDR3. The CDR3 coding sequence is TGCGCCAGCAGGACCGTGGGACCGAACTATGGCTACACCTTC. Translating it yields CASRTVGPNYGYTF.

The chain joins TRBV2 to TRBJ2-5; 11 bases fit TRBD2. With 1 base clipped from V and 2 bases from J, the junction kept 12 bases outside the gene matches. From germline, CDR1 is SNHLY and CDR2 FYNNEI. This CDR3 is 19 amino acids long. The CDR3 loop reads CASSEGVPRLAGRQETQYF. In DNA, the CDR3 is TGTGCCAGCAGTGAAGGGGTCCCCAGACTAGCGGGAAGACAAGAGACCCAGTACTTC.

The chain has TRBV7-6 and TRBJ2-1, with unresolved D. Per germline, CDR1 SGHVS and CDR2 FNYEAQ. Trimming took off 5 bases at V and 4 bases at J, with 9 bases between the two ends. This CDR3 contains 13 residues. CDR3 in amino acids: CASSRGEYNEQFF. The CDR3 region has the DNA TGTGCCAGCAGCCGCGGCGAGTACAATGAGCAGTTCTTC.

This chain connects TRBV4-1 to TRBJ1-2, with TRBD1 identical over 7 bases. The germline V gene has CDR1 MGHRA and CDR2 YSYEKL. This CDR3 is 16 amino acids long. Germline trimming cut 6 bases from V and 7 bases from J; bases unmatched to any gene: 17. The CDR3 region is CASRERSGQAGSGYTF. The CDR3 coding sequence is TGCGCCAGCAGAGAGCGGTCCGGACAGGCCGGGAGTGGCTACACCTTC.